This TCR beta chain comes out of a study of blood T cell repertoires in COVID-19. CDR1 is WNHNN and CDR2 is SYGVQD in the germline V gene (reference sequence). V was clipped by 4 bases and J by 5 bases, with 18 bases between them. The CDR3 length is 16 residues. The method was immunoSEQ multiplex PCR; TCRdb's version includes in-frame clones alone and lacks a portion of them. The sample consists of about 130,000 clones, about 82% of them appearing once. The gene calls are TRBV10-1 and TRBJ2-1; D possibly corresponds to TRBD2 (6 bases). The receptor's source is a human donor in a cohort sampled during active COVID-19. The specimen sequenced was peripheral blood. CDR3 amino acids: CASSATSAGWNNEQFF. The CDR3 bases are TGCGCCAGCAGTGCGACCTCGGCGGGATGGAACAATGAGCAGTTCTTC.